The 14 T cell receptor beta chains below come from one sample, sequenced in a study of beta chain features in type 1 diabetes. As every portion of the isolated RNA was reverse transcribed, the sequencing read expressed TCRB transcripts. Here immunoSEQ multiplex PCR was the method, and the copy in TCRdb shows in-frame clones only, minus some. The sample yields 120,000 to 150,000 clones, less than 8.5% seen once. The sample taken for sequencing was central memory CD4+ T cells from blood. The receptors come from a woman between 25 and 40 years old in good health.

This clone has ten or more counts. This sequence joins TRBV7-9 and TRBJ1-5; D is undetermined. Trimming pared 4 bases from V and 5 bases from J, leaving 15 bases between. CDR3 size: 15 residues. Per the germline V gene, CDR1 is SEHNR and CDR2 is FQNEAQ (reference sequence). DNA for the CDR3: TGTGCCAGCAGCTCGGCCGGGAGCAGCGATCAGCCCCAGCATTTT. As protein: CASSSAGSSDQPQHF.

This clone was recorded at least ten times. The chain couples TRBV11-2 to TRBJ2-7, with D maybe TRBD2 (5 bases). Germline values: CDR1 SGHAT, CDR2 FQNNGV. CDR3 length: 12 residues. V was shortened by 5 bases and J by 6 bases, with 11 bases between the two germline ends. For the CDR3, the DNA is TGTGCCAGCAGCCGAGCGGCCAGCGAGCAGTACTTC. It specifies CASSRAASEQYF.

This clone was seen more than once but under ten times. This chain joins TRBV30 and TRBJ2-1, with a possible D match to TRBD2 (5 bases). The CDR3 is 14 amino acids. Trimming cost V 3 bases and J 4 bases, with 13 bases left between them. CDR1 is GTSNPN, CDR2 SVGIG, per germline (reference sequence). The CDR3 here is CAWRGSVSYNEQFF. Written as DNA, the CDR3 is TGTGCCTGGAGGGGTAGCGTCTCTTACAATGAGCAGTTCTTC.

This clone came up many times. The rearrangement joins TRBV9 to TRBJ2-1, with a weak D call TRBD2 (5 bases). Between the trimmed V and J ends, which lost 4 bases and 6 bases, there was a span of 11 bases. Germline-derived CDR1 and CDR2 are SGDLS and YYNGEE. The CDR3 runs 13 residues. CDR3 nucleotide sequence: TGTGCCAGCAGCCTAACTAGGAGCAATGAGCAGTTCTTC. Translating gives CASSLTRSNEQFF.

The chain links TRBV9 to TRBJ2-2, with D unresolved. Trimming took 4 bases from V and 1 from J, leaving 5 bases between them. Per the germline V gene, CDR1 is SGDLS and CDR2 is YYNGEE. CDR3 length: 13 residues. The CDR3: CASSNRNTGELFF. CDR3 bases: TGTGCCAGCAGCAATAGGAACACCGGGGAGCTGTTTTTT.

As for this clone: Other DNA sequences of this sample code for an identical CDR3. This chain uses TRBV5-4 with TRBJ2-5; a possible D gene is TRBD1 (5 bases). The germline V and J ends were trimmed by 0 bases and 3 bases, with 6 bases remaining between them. The germline V gene encodes CDR1 SGHNT and CDR2 YYREEE (reference sequence). This CDR3 contains 13 residues. The chain's CDR3 is CASSLGREETQYF. The CDR3 region has the DNA TGTGCCAGCAGCTTGGGCAGGGAAGAGACCCAGTACTTC.

The gene calls are TRBV2 and TRBJ1-5; 8 bases align to TRBD1. The CDR3 length is 13 residues. Germline CDR1 reads SNHLY; CDR2 reads FYNNEI. Trimming took 6 bases from V and 6 from J; bases not matched to a gene: 4. The CDR3 is CASRTGGSQPQHF. The CDR3 DNA is TGTGCCAGCAGAACAGGGGGTAGTCAGCCCCAGCATTTT. The full variable domain, rest sourced from reference TRBV2 and TRBJ1-5, is EPEVTQTPSHQVTQMGQEVILRCVPISNHLYFYWYRQILGQKVEFLVSFYNNEISEKSEIFDDQFSVERPDGSNFTLKIRSTKLEDSAMYFCASRTGGSQPQHFGDGTRLSIL.

V is TRBV25-1 and J is TRBJ2-5; 8 nucleotides align to TRBD1. With V trimmed by 6 bases and J by 5 bases, 8 bases remained unmatched. Germline V gene sequence: CDR1 MGHDK, CDR2 SYGVNS. CDR3 size: 14 residues. The CDR3 region is CASRLSGGAETQYF. CDR3 sequence (DNA): TGTGCCAGCAGACTATCAGGGGGCGCCGAGACCCAGTACTTC. Full variable domain (remainder filled in from reference TRBV25-1 and TRBJ2-5): EADIYQTPRYLVIGTGKKITLECSQTMGHDKMYWYQQDPGMELHLIHYSYGVNSTEKGDLSSESTVSRIRTEHFPLTLESARPSHTSQYLCASRLSGGAETQYFGPGTRLLVL.

This clone was picked up a small number of times. CDR3 sequence: CASRTGGGTDTQYF. Written as DNA, the CDR3 is TGTGCCAGCAGGACAGGGGGCGGCACAGATACGCAGTATTTT. The chain links TRBV28 to TRBJ2-3, with 10 bases lining up with TRBD1. CDR3 length: 14 amino acids. CDR1 and CDR2 (germline): MDHEN, SYDVKM. V trimming: 6 bases; J trimming: 1 base; junction bases outside the gene matches: 1.

This clone was recorded a few times. Within the sample, other DNA sequences also encode this same CDR3. This sequence joins TRBV18 and TRBJ1-1; perhaps TRBD1 as D (6 bases). CDR1 is KGHSH, CDR2 LQKENI, per germline. This CDR3 spans 13 amino acids. The V end lost 3 bases, the J end lost 5 bases, and 10 bases lay between the germline ends. The CDR3 bases are TGTGCCAGCTCACCGCAGGGGCGGACTGAAGCTTTCTTT. Protein: CASSPQGRTEAFF.

Turning to this clone: This sample includes further DNA sequences coding for the same CDR3. This rearrangement joins TRBV7-2 to TRBJ2-3; no clear D. Per germline, CDR1 SGHTA and CDR2 FQGNSA. V lost 5 bases to trimming and J lost 2 bases, with 5 bases between them. The CDR3 is 12 residues long. CDR3 sequence (DNA): TGTGCCAGCAGCCTATACACAGATACGCAGTATTTT. Residues: CASSLYTDTQYF.

The chain combines TRBV30 with TRBJ1-2; TRBD1 is a possible D gene (5 bases). Germline V gene data show CDR1 as GTSNPN and CDR2 as SVGIG (reference sequence). The CDR3 runs to 13 residues. The ends were cut back, 4 bases at V and 8 bases at J, with 17 bases in the middle. The CDR3 region is CAWTGTVFRGYTF. CDR3 bases: TGTGCCTGGACAGGGACTGTGTTTAGGGGCTACACCTTC.

The chain joins TRBV7-8 to TRBJ1-5, with 7 bases fitting TRBD1. The CDR3 loop spans 18 amino acids. With V trimmed by 1 base and J by 0 bases, 9 bases remained unmatched. Looked up from germline, CDR1 is SGHVS and CDR2 is FQNEAQ. DNA for the CDR3: TGTGCCAGCAGCTTAGTAGGGCAGGGGGAGTATAGCAATCAGCCCCAGCATTTT. Its protein is CASSLVGQGEYSNQPQHF.

This clone was seen more than once but under ten times. This chain links TRBV7-3 with TRBJ1-1, with D possibly TRBD1 on 5 matching bases. This CDR3 region has 14 residues. Germline assignment: CDR1 SGHTA and CDR2 FQGTGA. V lost 3 bases, J lost 7 bases, and 15 bases lay in between. In nucleotides, the CDR3 is TGTGCCAGCAGCTTGGGGCTTGGTCCGGGTGAAGCTTTCTTT. Translation: CASSLGLGPGEAFF.